Listed here are 20 T cell receptor beta chains from one sample, sequenced in a study of cytomegalovirus exposure and HLA in healthy donors. Primers: 60 Vbeta forward and 13 Jbeta reverse. This table comes from immunoSEQ multiplex PCR, and its TCRdb copy is limited to in-frame clones, with some not included. Among some 99,000 clones listed, roughly 79% were seen once. Input material: PBMCs. These receptors all stem from a man between 40 and 49 years old in good health and CMV-seronegative.

This chain connects TRBV19 to TRBJ1-5; perhaps TRBD1 as D (6 bases). This CDR3 spans 13 amino acids. Germline CDR1 and CDR2: LNHDA and SQIVND (reference sequence). V lost 5 bases and J lost 4, with 9 bases in between. CDR3 DNA sequence: TGTGCCAGTAGTTACAGGGAGAATCAGCCCCAGCATTTT. Translation gives CASSYRENQPQHF.

This chain uses TRBV25-1 with TRBJ2-1, with D possibly being TRBD1 (6 bases). The CDR3 sequence is 16 residues long. With 1 base removed from V and 3 bases from J, the gap between germline ends came to 13 bases. Germline assignment: CDR1 MGHDK and CDR2 SYGVNS. CDR3 amino acids: CASSESAGVDYNEQFF. The CDR3 DNA sequence: TGTGCCAGCAGTGAATCTGCAGGGGTGGACTACAATGAGCAGTTCTTC.

This clone was detected a few times. The CDR3 here is CASSPSGTSKNIQYF. The CDR3, as DNA: TGTGCCAGCAGCCCCTCAGGGACTTCCAAAAACATTCAGTACTTC. The genes are TRBV5-4 and TRBJ2-4; D might be TRBD2 (6 bases). The CDR3 totals 15 residues. V shed 4 bases and J shed 2 bases, with 13 bases lying between them. The germline V gene has CDR1 SGHNT and CDR2 YYREEE (reference sequence).

The rearrangement uses TRBV14 and TRBJ2-7; possibly TRBD1 for D (5 bases). Germline V lookup: CDR1 SGHDN, CDR2 FVKESK. The CDR3 totals 14 residues. Trimming cost V 0 bases and J 6 bases, with 12 bases left between them. The CDR3 loop is CASSQDLGVGEQYF. As DNA, the CDR3 is TGTGCCAGCAGCCAAGACTTAGGGGTTGGCGAGCAGTACTTC.

The chain carries TRBV28 and TRBJ2-3; 8 bases match TRBD2. The ends lost 4 bases at V and 3 bases at J; junction bases unmatched: 6. The CDR3 has 15 amino acids. Germline CDR1 reads MDHEN; CDR2 reads SYDVKM. CDR3 sequence reads: CASSSLAGSTDTQYF. The CDR3 DNA reads as TGTGCCAGCAGTTCGTTAGCGGGGAGTACAGATACGCAGTATTTT.

V gene TRBV6-4 combines with J gene TRBJ1-2; D possibly corresponds to TRBD1 (6 bases). The V gene's germline CDR1 is MRHNA and CDR2 SNTAGT. V lost 3 bases and J lost 4, with 18 bases in between. CDR3 length: 16 residues. The CDR3 is CASSEPQSGTTYGYTF. In nucleotides, the CDR3 is TGTGCCAGCAGTGAACCACAGAGCGGGACAACCTATGGCTACACCTTC.

The gene calls are TRBV28 and TRBJ2-4; TRBD1 agrees at 9 bases. The germline V gene has CDR1 MDHEN and CDR2 SYDVKM. The V segment lost 6 bases and the J segment 8 bases; nucleotides outside the gene matches: 11. The CDR3 runs to 15 residues. In nucleotides, the CDR3 is TGTGCCAGCAGCTCCCCTACCGGGACAGGGTACATTCAGTACTTC. Amino acid sequence: CASSSPTGTGYIQYF. Looking up the rest from reference TRBV28 and TRBJ2-4 gives the full variable domain: DVKVTQSSRYLVKRTGEKVFLECVQDMDHENMFWYRQDPGLGLRLIYFSYDVKMKEKGDIPEGYSVSREKKERFSLILESASTNQTSMYLCASSSPTGTGYIQYFGAGTRLSVL.

This rearrangement joins TRBV7-8 to TRBJ2-5; no clear D gene. The germline V gene has CDR1 SGHVS and CDR2 FQNEAQ. V was shortened by 1 base and J by 4 bases, with 10 bases between the two germline ends. This CDR3 has 14 residues. CDR3 region: CASSLDPGGETQYF. For the CDR3, the DNA is TGTGCCAGCAGCTTAGATCCGGGTGGAGAGACCCAGTACTTC.

The chain links TRBV19 to TRBJ2-6; the D is unclear. Germline loops: CDR1 LNHDA, CDR2 SQIVND (reference sequence). This CDR3 has 15 residues. V dropped 1 base and J dropped 0 bases, with 4 bases sitting between them. CDR3 DNA: TGTGCCAGTAGTATAGGGCTCTCTGGGGCCAACGTCCTGACTTTC. Translation gives CASSIGLSGANVLTF.

The V and J genes are TRBV2 and TRBJ2-7; 8 bases fit TRBD2. The germline CDR1 and CDR2 sequences are SNHLY and FYNNEI. V lost 3 bases and J lost 1; bases outside the gene matches: 5. The CDR3 covers 15 residues. The CDR3 DNA reads as TGTGCCAGCAGTGATTCCCTAGCGGGTTCCTACGAGCAGTACTTC. Translated: CASSDSLAGSYEQYF. The variable domain in full, completed from reference TRBV2 and TRBJ2-7, reads EPEVTQTPSHQVTQMGQEVILRCVPISNHLYFYWYRQILGQKVEFLVSFYNNEISEKSEIFDDQFSVERPDGSNFTLKIRSTKLEDSAMYFCASSDSLAGSYEQYFGPGTRLTVT.

This clone was recorded only once. V and J are TRBV7-2 and TRBJ2-4, with D possibly TRBD2 on 6 matching bases. The CDR3 is 14 amino acids. The V gene's germline CDR1 is SGHTA and CDR2 FQGNSA. The V end was cut by 5 bases, the J end by 7 bases, with 15 bases between. The CDR3 loop reads CASSTWGDGNIQYF. The CDR3 DNA reads as TGTGCCAGCAGCACCTGGGGGGACGGTAACATTCAGTACTTC.

This clone has only a few counts. This chain uses TRBV6-5 with TRBJ2-1; 8 bases agree with TRBD1. The germline V gene encodes CDR1 MNHEY and CDR2 SVGAGI. This CDR3 spans 13 amino acids. Trimming took 2 bases from V and 14 from J; bases not matched to a gene: 8. The CDR3 nucleotides read TGTGCCAGCAGTTACGTGGCAGGGGGCGGCGAGTTCTTC. Its translation is CASSYVAGGGEFF.

The chain uses TRBV5-1 and TRBJ2-1; 9 bases are a match to TRBD1. This CDR3 has 16 amino acids. Germline V gives CDR1 SGHRS, CDR2 YFSETQ. Unmatched junction bases numbered 11, after V lost 3 bases and J lost 7 bases. The CDR3 coding sequence is TGCGCCAGCAGCTGGACTGGACAGGGGTCCGGTAATGAGCAGTTCTTC. Its protein is CASSWTGQGSGNEQFF.

The rearrangement links TRBV29-1 to TRBJ2-3, with 15 bases aligning to TRBD2. V shed 7 bases and J 6 bases; nucleotides not matched to a gene: 11. The CDR3 covers 16 residues. Per the germline V gene, CDR1 is SQVTM and CDR2 is ANQGSEA. The CDR3 is CSASPGTSGRLDTQYF. CDR3 bases: TGCAGCGCATCACCCGGGACTAGCGGGAGGCTGGATACGCAGTATTTT.

This clone appeared a few times. V usage is TRBV28 and J usage is TRBJ1-1; 7 bases match TRBD1. The CDR3 consists of 13 residues. Germline trimming cut 6 bases from V and 5 bases from J; bases unmatched to any gene: 6. The germline V gene encodes CDR1 MDHEN and CDR2 SYDVKM. The CDR3 protein is CASRIGGPTEAFF. The CDR3 DNA reads TGTGCCAGCAGGATAGGGGGCCCTACTGAAGCTTTCTTT.

This chain uses TRBV6-5 with TRBJ1-2; D may be TRBD1 (6 bases). The CDR3 covers 14 residues. V was pared by 5 bases and J by 5 bases, with 15 bases between. Germline CDR1 is MNHEY and CDR2 is SVGAGI. The CDR3 sequence: CASSPRGVEYGYTF. CDR3 sequence (DNA): TGTGCCAGCAGTCCCAGGGGTGTGGAATATGGCTACACCTTC.

V and J are TRBV5-1 and TRBJ1-1; 10 bases fit TRBD1. J was trimmed by 4 bases and V by 7 bases; bases with no gene match: 13. The length of the CDR3 is 16 residues. Germline CDR1 and CDR2: SGHRS and YFSETQ. DNA for the CDR3: TGCGCCAGCCGGAAGGGACAGGGGCCCTCGAGCACTGAAGCTTTCTTT. This gives the protein CASRKGQGPSSTEAFF. Using reference TRBV5-1 and TRBJ1-1 for the parts outside the CDR3, the full variable domain is KAGVTQTPRYLIKTRGQQVTLSCSPISGHRSVSWYQQTPGQGLQFLFEYFSETQRNKGNFPGRFSGRQFSNSRSEMNVSTLELGDSALYLCASRKGQGPSSTEAFFGQGTRLTVV.

This clone was counted ten times or more. CDR3 loop: CASSLFQGQETQYF. The CDR3 DNA sequence: TGTGCCAGCTCGCTTTTTCAGGGTCAAGAGACCCAGTACTTC. This chain uses TRBV18 with TRBJ2-5; maybe TRBD1 (5 bases). The length of the CDR3 is 14 residues. In germline, CDR1 is KGHSH, CDR2 LQKENI. V gave up 6 bases and J gave up 2 bases, with 13 bases separating them.

The CDR3: CASSLESGAIGEKLFF. CDR3 coding DNA: TGTGCCAGCAGCTTGGAGTCAGGGGCAATAGGTGAAAAACTGTTTTTT. The chain carries TRBV5-8 and TRBJ1-4; the D gene is possibly TRBD1 (6 bases). Germline CDR1 is SGHTS and CDR2 is YDEGEE. This CDR3 has 16 amino acids. Trimming removed 0 bases at V and 7 bases at J, with 16 bases between.

The genes are TRBV11-3 and TRBJ2-5, with 11 bases fitting TRBD2. J gave up 4 bases and V 5 bases, and 6 bases lay outside the gene matches. Germline lookup yields CDR1 SGHNT and CDR2 YENEEA. The CDR3 extends over 15 amino acids. The CDR3 DNA sequence: TGTGCCAGCAGCCCGGACGGACTAGCGGGAGAGACCCAGTACTTC. Translating it yields CASSPDGLAGETQYF.